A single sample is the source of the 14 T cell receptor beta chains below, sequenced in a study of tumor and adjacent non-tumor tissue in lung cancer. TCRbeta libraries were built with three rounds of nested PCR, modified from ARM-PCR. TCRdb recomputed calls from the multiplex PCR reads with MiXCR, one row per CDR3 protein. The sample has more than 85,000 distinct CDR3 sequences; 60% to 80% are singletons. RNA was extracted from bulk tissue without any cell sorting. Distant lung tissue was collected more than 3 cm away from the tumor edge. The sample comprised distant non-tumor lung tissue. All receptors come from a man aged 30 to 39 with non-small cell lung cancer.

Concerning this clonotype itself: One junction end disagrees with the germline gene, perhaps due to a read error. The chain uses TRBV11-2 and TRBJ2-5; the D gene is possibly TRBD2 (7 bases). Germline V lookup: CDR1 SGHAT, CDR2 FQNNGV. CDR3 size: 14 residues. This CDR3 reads CASSRPRGQETLYF. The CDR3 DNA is TGTGCCAGCAGCCGCCCGCGGGGGCAAGAGACCCTGTACTTT. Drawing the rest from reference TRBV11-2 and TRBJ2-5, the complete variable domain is EAGVAQSPRYKIIEKRQSVAFWCNPISGHATLYWYQQILGQGPKLLIQFQNNGVVDDSQLPKDRFSAERLKGVDSTLKIQPAKLEDSAVYLCASSRPRGQETLYFGPGTRLLVL.

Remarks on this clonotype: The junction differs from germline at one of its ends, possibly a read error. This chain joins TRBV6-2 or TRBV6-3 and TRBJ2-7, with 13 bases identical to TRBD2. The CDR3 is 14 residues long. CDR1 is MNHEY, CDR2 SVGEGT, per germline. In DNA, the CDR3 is TGTGCTAGCAGTTGGACTAGCGGGGGAGACGAGCATTACTTC. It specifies CASSWTSGGDEHYF.

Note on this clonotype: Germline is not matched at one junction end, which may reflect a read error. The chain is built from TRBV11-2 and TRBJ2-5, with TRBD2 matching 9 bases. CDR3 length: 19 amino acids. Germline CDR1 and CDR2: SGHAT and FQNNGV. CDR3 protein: CASSLGRASGAPYQETQYF. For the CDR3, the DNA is TGTGCCAGCAGCTTAGGCCGAGCTAGCGGGGCGCCTTACCAGGAGACCCAGTACTTC. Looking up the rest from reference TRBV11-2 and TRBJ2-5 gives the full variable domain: EAGVAQSPRYKIIEKRQSVAFWCNPISGHATLYWYQQILGQGPKLLIQFQNNGVVDDSQLPKDRFSAERLKGVDSTLKIQPAKLEDSAVYLCASSLGRASGAPYQETQYFGPGTRLLVL.

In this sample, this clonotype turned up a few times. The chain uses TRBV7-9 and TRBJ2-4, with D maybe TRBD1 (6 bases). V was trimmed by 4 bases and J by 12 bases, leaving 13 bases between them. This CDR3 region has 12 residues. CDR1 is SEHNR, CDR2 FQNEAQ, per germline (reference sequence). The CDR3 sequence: CASSSGTGSQYF. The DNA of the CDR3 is TGTGCCAGCAGCTCTGGCACAGGGAGTCAGTACTTC.

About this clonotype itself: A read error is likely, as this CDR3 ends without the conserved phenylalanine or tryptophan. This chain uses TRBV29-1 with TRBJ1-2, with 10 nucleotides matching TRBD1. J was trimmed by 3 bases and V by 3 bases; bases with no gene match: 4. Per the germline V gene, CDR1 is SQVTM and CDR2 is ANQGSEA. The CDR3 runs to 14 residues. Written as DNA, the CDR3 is TGCAGCGTTGATGGGGACAGGGGAGACTATGGCTACACCATC. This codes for CSVDGDRGDYGYTI.

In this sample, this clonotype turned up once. The CDR3 DNA reads TGTGCCAGCTCGAGATACGGAGAATTCGAGCAGTACTTC. Translated, it gives CASSRYGEFEQYF. The chain recombines TRBV18 with TRBJ2-7, with no clear D. Germline V gene data show CDR1 as KGHSH and CDR2 as LQKENI. CDR3 length: 13 residues. Trimming cost V 6 bases and J 6 bases, with 15 bases left between them.

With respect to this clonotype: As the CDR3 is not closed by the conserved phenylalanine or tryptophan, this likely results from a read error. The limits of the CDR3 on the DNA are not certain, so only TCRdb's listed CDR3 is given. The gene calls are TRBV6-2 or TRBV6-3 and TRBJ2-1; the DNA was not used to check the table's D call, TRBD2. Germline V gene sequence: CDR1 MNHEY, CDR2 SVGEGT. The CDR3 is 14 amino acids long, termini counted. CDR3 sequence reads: CASRMEGTYNEQSI.

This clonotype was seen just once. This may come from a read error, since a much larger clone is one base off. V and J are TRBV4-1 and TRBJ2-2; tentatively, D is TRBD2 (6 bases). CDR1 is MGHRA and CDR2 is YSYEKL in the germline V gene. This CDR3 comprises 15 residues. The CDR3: CASNQESGVTGELFF. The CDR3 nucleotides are TGCGCCAGCAACCAAGAATCGGGGGTAACCGGGGAGCTGTTTTTT.

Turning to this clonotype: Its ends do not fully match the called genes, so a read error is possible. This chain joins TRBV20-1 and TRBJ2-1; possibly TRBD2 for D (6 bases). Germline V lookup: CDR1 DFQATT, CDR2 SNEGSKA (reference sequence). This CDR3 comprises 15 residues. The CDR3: CSALTGTVVLHELFF. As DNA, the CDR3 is TGCAGTGCCCTGACCGGGACTGTCGTTCTCCATGAGCTGTTCTTC.

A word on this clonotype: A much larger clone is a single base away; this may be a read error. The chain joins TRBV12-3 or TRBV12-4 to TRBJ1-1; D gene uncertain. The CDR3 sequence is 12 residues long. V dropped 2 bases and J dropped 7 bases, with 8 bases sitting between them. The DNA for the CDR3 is TGTGCCAGCAGTTTAAGGTTTATTGAAGCTTTCTTT. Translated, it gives CASSLRFIEAFF.

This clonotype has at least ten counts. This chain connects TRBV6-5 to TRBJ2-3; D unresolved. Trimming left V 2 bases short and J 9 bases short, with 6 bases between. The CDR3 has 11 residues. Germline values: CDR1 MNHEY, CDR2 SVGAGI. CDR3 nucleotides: TGTGCCAGCAGTTACAAACACACGCAGTATTTT. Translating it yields CASSYKHTQYF.

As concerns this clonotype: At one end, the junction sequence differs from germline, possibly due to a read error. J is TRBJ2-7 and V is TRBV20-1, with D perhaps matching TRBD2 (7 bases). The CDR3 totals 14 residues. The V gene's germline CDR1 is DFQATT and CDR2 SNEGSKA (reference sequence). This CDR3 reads CNARQVGGPHGQYF. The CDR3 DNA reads TGCAATGCTAGGCAGGTCGGGGGGCCGCACGGGCAGTACTTC.

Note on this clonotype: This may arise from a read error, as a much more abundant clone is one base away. The CDR3 reads CSVKVGREGYAF. CDR3 coding DNA: TGCAGCGTTAAGGTGGGCCGGGAGGGATACGCCTTC. This chain connects TRBV29-1 to TRBJ1-2; D is unclear. The CDR3 consists of 12 residues. The germline V gene has CDR1 SQVTM and CDR2 ANQGSEA.

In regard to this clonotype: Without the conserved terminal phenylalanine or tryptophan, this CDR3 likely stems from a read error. CDR3 sequence reads: CTSSYFTGTAEGYGYTL. As DNA, the CDR3 is TGTACCAGCAGTTACTTTACCGGGACAGCCGAGGGCTATGGCTACACCTTA. The chain has TRBV6-5 and TRBJ1-2, with TRBD1 identical over 7 bases. CDR3 length: 17 residues. Looked up from germline, CDR1 is MNHEY and CDR2 is SVGAGI.